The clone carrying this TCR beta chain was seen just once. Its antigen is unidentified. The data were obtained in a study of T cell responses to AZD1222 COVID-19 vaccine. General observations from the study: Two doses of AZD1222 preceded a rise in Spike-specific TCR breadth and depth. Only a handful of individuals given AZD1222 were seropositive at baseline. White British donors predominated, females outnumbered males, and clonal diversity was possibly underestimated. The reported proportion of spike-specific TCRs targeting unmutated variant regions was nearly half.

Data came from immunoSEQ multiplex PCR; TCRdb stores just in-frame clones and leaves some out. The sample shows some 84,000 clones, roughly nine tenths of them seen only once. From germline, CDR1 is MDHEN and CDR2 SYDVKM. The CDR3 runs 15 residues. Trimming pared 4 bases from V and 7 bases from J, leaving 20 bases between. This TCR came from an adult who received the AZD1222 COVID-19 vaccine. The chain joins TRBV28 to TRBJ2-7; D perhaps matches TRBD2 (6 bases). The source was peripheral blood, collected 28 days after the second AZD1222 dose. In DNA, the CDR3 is TGTGCCAGCAGTTCGGACCTTCCACGGGCGGGGGAGCAGTACTTC. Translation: CASSSDLPRAGEQYF.